Following are 21 T cell receptor beta chains from one sample sequenced in a study of PD-1 blockade in classical Hodgkin lymphoma. Libraries were prepared by immunoSEQ multiplex PCR; TCRdb keeps only in-frame clonotypes and omits some of them. The repertoire holds more than 15,000 clones, with roughly 89% as singletons. In every patient, relapse followed autologous stem cell transplantation, while exposure to brentuximab vedotin differed. The source material was peripheral blood mononuclear cells (PBMCs), sampled before the second cycle of nivolumab. These receptors came from a human donor with classical Hodgkin lymphoma.

Concerning this clone itself: Other nucleotide sequences from this sample produce the same CDR3. The chain has TRBV5-1 and TRBJ1-2, with D uncertain. Germline-derived CDR1 and CDR2 are SGHRS and YFSETQ. The CDR3 covers 13 residues. V lost 3 bases and J lost 4, with 10 bases in between. The CDR3 loop reads CASSSDGAYGYTF. The DNA of the CDR3 is TGCGCCAGCAGCTCCGACGGTGCCTATGGCTACACCTTC. Together with reference TRBV5-1 and TRBJ1-2, the CDR3 gives the full variable domain: KAGVTQTPRYLIKTRGQQVTLSCSPISGHRSVSWYQQTPGQGLQFLFEYFSETQRNKGNFPGRFSGRQFSNSRSEMNVSTLELGDSALYLCASSSDGAYGYTFGSGTRLTVV.

The V gene is TRBV5-1, the J gene TRBJ2-5; D is unclear. The V and J ends lost 5 bases and 5 bases respectively, with 19 bases between them. The germline V gene encodes CDR1 SGHRS and CDR2 YFSETQ. The CDR3 is made up of 15 amino acids. CDR3 DNA sequence: TGCGCCAGCAGTCTCTCTAGTTCGGTCCAGGAGACCCAGTACTTC. It yields the protein CASSLSSSVQETQYF. Filled out from reference TRBV5-1 and TRBJ2-5, the complete variable domain reads KAGVTQTPRYLIKTRGQQVTLSCSPISGHRSVSWYQQTPGQGLQFLFEYFSETQRNKGNFPGRFSGRQFSNSRSEMNVSTLELGDSALYLCASSLSSSVQETQYFGPGTRLLVL.

V and J are TRBV2 and TRBJ1-2; D perhaps matches TRBD1 (6 bases). The germline V gene has CDR1 SNHLY and CDR2 FYNNEI. Trimming removed 2 bases from V and 4 bases from J, with 20 bases in between. The CDR3 runs to 17 residues. The CDR3 reads CASSELPLTGPSYGYTF. As DNA, the CDR3 is TGTGCCAGCAGTGAATTACCCCTTACAGGGCCCTCCTATGGCTACACCTTC.

The V and J genes are TRBV21-1 and TRBJ2-1; no check of the table's D call, TRBD2, against the DNA was made. TRBV21-1 represents a pseudogene. There are 17 residues in the CDR3. CDR3 DNA: TGTGCCAGCAGCAGCCCCCCGGGGGTAGCGGAGTACAATGAGCAGTTCTTC. Its protein product is CASSSPPGVAEYNEQFF.

The chain joins TRBV5-1 to TRBJ2-2; possible D gene TRBD2, 6 bases. The CDR3 spans 14 residues. CDR1 is SGHRS, CDR2 YFSETQ, per germline. Trimming removed 2 bases at V and 6 bases at J, with 11 bases between. The CDR3 region is CASSFGTSPGELFF. The CDR3 nucleotides are TGCGCCAGCAGCTTTGGAACTAGCCCCGGGGAGCTGTTTTTT.

Written as DNA, the CDR3 is TGTGCCAGCAGCCCGGACAGAGGAGGCAACGAGCAGTACTTC. Translated, it gives CASSPDRGGNEQYF. The gene calls are TRBV14 and TRBJ2-7; weak D call: TRBD1 (6 bases). V lost 4 bases, J lost 5 bases, and 15 bases lay in between. Per the germline V gene, CDR1 is SGHDN and CDR2 is FVKESK. This CDR3 region has 14 residues.

The chain is built from TRBV5-4 and TRBJ2-5, with D possibly matching TRBD2 (6 bases). Germline CDR1 SGHNT, CDR2 YYREEE (reference sequence). The CDR3 loop spans 14 amino acids. V gave up 0 bases and J gave up 2 bases, with 8 bases separating them. The CDR3: CASSLAGEQETQYF. As DNA, the CDR3 is TGTGCCAGCAGCTTGGCGGGGGAACAAGAGACCCAGTACTTC. The full variable domain, completed using reference TRBV5-4 and TRBJ2-5, is ETGVTQSPTHLIKTRGQQVTLRCSSQSGHNTVSWYQQALGQGPQFIFQYYREEENGRGNFPPRFSGLQFPNYSSELNVNALELDDSALYLCASSLAGEQETQYFGPGTRLLVL.

The J gene is TRBJ1-1, the V gene TRBV6-1, with no clear D. V was clipped by 8 bases and J by 4 bases, with 14 bases between them. Germline CDR1 is MNHNS and CDR2 is SASEGT. CDR3 size: 13 residues. CDR3 protein: CASGVGGITEAFF. CDR3 bases: TGTGCCAGCGGGGTTGGAGGGATCACTGAAGCTTTCTTT.

This chain joins TRBV5-6 and TRBJ2-5, with TRBD1 matching 8 bases. This CDR3 contains 14 residues. Trimming removed 5 bases from V and 1 base from J; junction bases left unmatched: 4. Germline V CDR1 and CDR2: SGHDT, YYEEEE. This CDR3 is CASRPQGAQETQYF. As DNA, the CDR3 is TGTGCCAGCAGGCCTCAGGGGGCCCAAGAGACCCAGTACTTC.

This chain uses TRBV7-2 with TRBJ1-2; 10 bases are shared with TRBD1. The V gene's germline CDR1 is SGHTA and CDR2 FQGNSA. Losses at the gene ends were 8 bases for V and 4 bases for J; bases not matched to a gene: 4. This CDR3 comprises 13 residues. For the CDR3, the DNA is TGTGCCAGCGTACGACAGGGGGCCTATGGCTACACCTTC. The encoded protein is CASVRQGAYGYTF.

This clone showed up just a few times. This chain connects TRBV4-3 to TRBJ2-7; D ambiguous. The CDR3 runs 15 residues. Deletions cut 2 bases from V and 7 bases from J, with 18 bases between. Germline CDR1 LGHNA, CDR2 YSLEER. The CDR3 reads CASSQHYLSISEQYF. As DNA, the CDR3 is TGCGCCAGCAGCCAACACTATTTATCCATCTCGGAGCAGTACTTC.

The V and J genes are TRBV7-3 and TRBJ1-1; D unresolved. The CDR3 is 14 residues long. Germline CDR1 is SGHTA and CDR2 is FQGTGA. The germline V and J ends were trimmed by 1 base and 2 bases, with 8 bases remaining between them. CDR3 DNA: TGTGCCAGCAGCTTAAGGGGAGAAAACACTGAAGCTTTCTTT. This encodes CASSLRGENTEAFF.

J is TRBJ1-1 and V is TRBV5-1; D unclear. The CDR3 runs to 14 residues. The germline gives CDR1 SGHRS, CDR2 YFSETQ. V lost 0 bases and J 1 base, leaving 7 bases between the germline ends. The CDR3 DNA reads TGCGCCAGCAGCTTGGGGATTTCGAACACTGAAGCTTTCTTT. Protein: CASSLGISNTEAFF.

This clone was observed a handful of times. V gene TRBV5-1 combines with J gene TRBJ1-4, with 8 positions matching TRBD1. Trimming at V came to 1 base and at J to 0 bases, leaving 2 bases not matched to a gene. Looked up from germline, CDR1 is SGHRS and CDR2 is YFSETQ. This CDR3 comprises 16 residues. CDR3 nucleotides: TGCGCCAGCAGCTTGCAGGGGGCATCAACTAATGAAAAACTGTTTTTT. It translates to CASSLQGASTNEKLFF.

The rearrangement links TRBV5-1 to TRBJ2-7; 7 positions agree with TRBD1. Germline-derived CDR1 and CDR2 are SGHRS and YFSETQ. V lost 0 bases to trimming and J lost 6 bases; unmatched junction nucleotides: 6. The CDR3 loop spans 14 amino acids. In DNA, the CDR3 is TGCGCCAGCAGCTTGGACAGGGGTCATGGCGAGCAGTACTTC. It yields the protein CASSLDRGHGEQYF.

The rearrangement uses TRBV9 and TRBJ1-1; D uncertain. V lost 0 bases and J lost 4, with 10 bases in between. This CDR3 region has 14 residues. Germline V gene sequence: CDR1 SGDLS, CDR2 YYNGEE. The CDR3 DNA follows: TGTGCCAGCAGCGTAGCCTTAGAGGGCACTGAAGCTTTCTTT. Protein product: CASSVALEGTEAFF.

The gene calls are TRBV7-8 and TRBJ1-1; D unclear. V dropped 6 bases and J dropped 4 bases, with 12 bases sitting between them. The V gene's germline CDR1 is SGHVS and CDR2 FQNEAQ. This CDR3 spans 13 amino acids. The CDR3 sequence: CASRQVATTEAFF. The CDR3 DNA reads as TGTGCCAGCAGGCAGGTCGCTACCACTGAAGCTTTCTTT.

The gene calls are TRBV4-2 and TRBJ1-1; TRBD1 might be the D (5 bases). The CDR3 is made up of 15 amino acids. CDR1 is LGHNA and CDR2 is YNFKEQ in the germline V gene. V was shortened by 0 bases and J by 0 bases, with 8 bases between the two germline ends. CDR3 residues: CASSQDREVNTEAFF. The CDR3, as DNA: TGTGCCAGCAGCCAAGACAGGGAGGTGAACACTGAAGCTTTCTTT.

The chain carries TRBV7-9 and TRBJ2-5; D might be TRBD1 (5 bases). The germline V gene has CDR1 SEHNR and CDR2 FQNEAQ (reference sequence). The CDR3 runs to 13 residues. Trimming left V 10 bases short and J 4 bases short, with 16 bases between. The CDR3 DNA reads TGTGCCATTCCGACAGCCCAGAGAGAGACCCAGTACTTC. It translates to CAIPTAQRETQYF.

This chain joins TRBV7-9 and TRBJ2-2, with 7 bases that match TRBD1. With V trimmed by 0 bases and J by 1 base, 2 bases remained unmatched. This CDR3 is built from 16 residues. From germline, CDR1 is SEHNR and CDR2 FQNEAQ (reference sequence). In DNA, the CDR3 is TGTGCCAGCAGCTTAGCGGGACAGCAGAACACCGGGGAGCTGTTTTTT. Its translation is CASSLAGQQNTGELFF.

The gene calls are TRBV7-9 and TRBJ1-1; D may be TRBD1 (5 bases). V was shortened by 7 bases and J by 1 base, with 10 bases between the two germline ends. The CDR3 is 13 amino acids. Germline V gene lookup returns CDR1 SEHNR and CDR2 FQNEAQ (reference sequence). In nucleotides, the CDR3 is TGTGCCAGCACAGGGAGTCCGAACACTGAAGCTTTCTTT. Translation gives CASTGSPNTEAFF.